One sample yielded the 32 T cell receptor beta chains listed below, sequenced in a study of spatial heterogeneity in lung cancer. MiXCR was run by TCRdb on the 5' RACE reads, yielding one entry per CDR3 protein. The sample has 20,000 to 25,000 distinct CDR3 sequences; around 9.6% are singletons. Specified time point: blood at routine non-recurrence follow-up after resection. The sequencing here drew on PBMCs, taken at follow-up. These receptor sequences come from a male donor with early-stage non-small cell lung cancer.

The rearrangement joins TRBV2 to TRBJ2-1, with 9 bases fitting TRBD2. The V gene's germline CDR1 is SNHLY and CDR2 FYNNEI. CDR3 length: 15 amino acids. The V segment lost 3 bases and the J segment 4 bases; nucleotides outside the gene matches: 4. CDR3 residues: CASSDLAGTYNEQFF. In nucleotides, the CDR3 is TGTGCCAGCAGTGACCTAGCGGGGACGTACAATGAGCAGTTCTTC.

This clonotype was counted only a few times. The chain recombines TRBV4-1 with TRBJ1-5; perhaps TRBD1 as D (5 bases). The length of the CDR3 is 16 residues. Deletions cut 1 base from V and 6 bases from J, with 16 bases between. From germline, CDR1 is MGHRA and CDR2 YSYEKL. The CDR3 DNA follows: TGCGCCAGCAGCCAAGGGGTGCGGCAGGGCGGTCAGCCCCAGCATTTT. Its protein is CASSQGVRQGGQPQHF.

This chain connects TRBV4-3 to TRBJ1-2; D gene uncertain. The germline gives CDR1 LGHNA, CDR2 YSLEER. The CDR3 is made up of 14 amino acids. V was shortened by 0 bases and J by 4 bases, with 9 bases between the two germline ends. This CDR3 is CASSQDGSSYGYTF. In DNA form, the CDR3 reads TGCGCCAGCAGCCAAGACGGCAGTTCCTATGGCTACACCTTC.

This rearrangement joins TRBV7-6 to TRBJ2-4; 16 bases map to TRBD2. Germline loops: CDR1 SGHVS, CDR2 FNYEAQ. The CDR3 totals 16 residues. V was clipped by 4 bases and J by 9 bases; unmatched bases: 6. CDR3 loop: CASSSGTSGGEGIQYF. The CDR3, as DNA: TGTGCCAGCAGCTCGGGGACTAGCGGGGGGGAAGGCATTCAGTACTTC. The full variable domain, rest sourced from reference TRBV7-6 and TRBJ2-4, is GAGVSQSPRYKVTKRGQDVALRCDPISGHVSLYWYRQALGQGPEFLTYFNYEAQQDKSGLPNDRFSAERPEGSISTLTIQRTEQRDSAMYRCASSSGTSGGEGIQYFGAGTRLSVL.

This clonotype was observed many times. The rearrangement links TRBV7-2 to TRBJ2-3, with 9 bases that match TRBD2. J was trimmed by 1 base and V by 7 bases; bases with no gene match: 9. This CDR3 is 16 amino acids long. Looked up from germline, CDR1 is SGHTA and CDR2 is FQGNSA. The CDR3 bases are TGTGCCAGCACCCCGGGTAGCGGGGGTGGCACAGATACGCAGTATTTT. Encoded protein: CASTPGSGGGTDTQYF.

V and J are TRBV5-1 and TRBJ1-5; D is uncertain. Germline loops: CDR1 SGHRS, CDR2 YFSETQ. Between the trimmed V and J ends, which lost 2 bases and 8 bases, there was a span of 11 bases. The CDR3 runs 13 residues. The CDR3 protein is CASSLNGWEPQHF. The CDR3 coding sequence is TGCGCCAGCAGCTTAAATGGCTGGGAGCCCCAGCATTTT. The entire variable domain, with the rest obtained from reference TRBV5-1 and TRBJ1-5, is as follows: KAGVTQTPRYLIKTRGQQVTLSCSPISGHRSVSWYQQTPGQGLQFLFEYFSETQRNKGNFPGRFSGRQFSNSRSEMNVSTLELGDSALYLCASSLNGWEPQHFGDGTRLSIL.

This clonotype was picked up many times. The chain combines TRBV28 with TRBJ2-7; D may be TRBD2 (5 bases). Trimming removed 6 bases from V and 3 bases from J, with 9 bases in between. The germline V gene encodes CDR1 MDHEN and CDR2 SYDVKM. The CDR3 spans 12 residues. The CDR3 coding sequence is TGTGCCAGCAGCCGAGGGTTCTACGAGCAGTACTTC. It codes for CASSRGFYEQYF.

This clonotype is labeled as medium-sized. The V gene is TRBV3-1, the J gene TRBJ1-2, with D unresolved. The V gene's germline CDR1 is LGHDT and CDR2 YNNKEL (reference sequence). Trimming took 1 base from V and 1 from J, leaving 7 bases between them. The CDR3 has 14 residues. CDR3 in DNA: TGTGCCAGCAGCCAAGCGCCAGGTAACTATGGCTACACCTTC. Residues: CASSQAPGNYGYTF.

V is TRBV28 and J is TRBJ1-5; perhaps TRBD1 as D (5 bases). The ends were cut back, 4 bases at V and 0 bases at J, with 13 bases in the middle. The CDR3 extends over 16 amino acids. Germline-derived CDR1 and CDR2 are MDHEN and SYDVKM. The CDR3, as DNA: TGTGCCAGCAGTTCTGGGACGGGGTATAGCAATCAGCCCCAGCATTTT. This translates into CASSSGTGYSNQPQHF.

In this sample, this clonotype turned up a few times. J is TRBJ1-2 and V is TRBV29-1, with a tentative D call TRBD1 (6 bases). Germline CDR1 reads SQVTM; CDR2 reads ANQGSEA. V lost 4 bases to trimming and J lost 6 bases, with 9 bases between them. The CDR3 contains 11 residues. CDR3 nucleotides: TGCAGCGTTGGGGACAATGATGGCTACACCTTC. Translating gives CSVGDNDGYTF. The whole variable domain, remainder taken from reference TRBV29-1 and TRBJ1-2, is SAVISQKPSRDICQRGTSLTIQCQVDSQVTMMFWYRQQPGQSLTLIATANQGSEATYESGFVIDKFPISRPNLTFSTLTVSNMSPEDSSIYLCSVGDNDGYTFGSGTRLTVV.

This clonotype was seen a few times. V is TRBV11-2 and J is TRBJ2-3; 13 bases are a match to TRBD2. The J segment lost 3 bases and the V segment lost 7 bases, leaving 4 bases of the junction unmatched. This CDR3 has 15 amino acids. Germline CDR1 is SGHAT and CDR2 is FQNNGV. The CDR3 DNA is TGTGCCAGCAACCAACTAGCGGGGGGGACAGATACGCAGTATTTT. Amino acid sequence: CASNQLAGGTDTQYF.

This clonotype turned up a few times. The chain has TRBV28 and TRBJ2-3; the match to TRBD2 covers 9 bases. V lost 3 bases, J lost 8 bases, and 9 bases stayed unmatched. The length of the CDR3 is 15 residues. The germline V gene has CDR1 MDHEN and CDR2 SYDVKM. The CDR3 region has the DNA TGTGCCAGCAGTTTCCTAGCGGGGAGCCGGGGTACGCAGTATTTT. It yields the protein CASSFLAGSRGTQYF. Full variable domain (rest looked up from reference TRBV28 and TRBJ2-3): DVKVTQSSRYLVKRTGEKVFLECVQDMDHENMFWYRQDPGLGLRLIYFSYDVKMKEKGDIPEGYSVSREKKERFSLILESASTNQTSMYLCASSFLAGSRGTQYFGPGTRLTVL.

V gene TRBV12-3 or TRBV12-4 combines with J gene TRBJ2-5, with TRBD1 matching over 7 bases. CDR3 length equals 13 residues. Trimming cost V 1 base and J 5 bases; bases outside gene matches: 1. This chain's CDR3 is CASSLVRGETQYF. CDR3 nucleotide sequence: TGTGCCAGCAGTTTAGTCAGGGGGGAGACCCAGTACTTC.

J is TRBJ1-4 and V is TRBV7-9; maybe TRBD1 (5 bases). Germline-derived CDR1 and CDR2 are SEHNR and FQNEAQ (reference sequence). Trimming left V 4 bases short and J 8 bases short, with 17 bases between. The CDR3 sequence is 15 residues long. The CDR3 is CASSSRGPDGEKLFF. For the CDR3, the DNA is TGTGCCAGCAGCTCAAGGGGACCCGACGGGGAAAAACTGTTTTTT.

This clonotype was picked up many times. The V and J genes are TRBV7-8 and TRBJ2-7; no definite D call. This CDR3 region has 12 residues. CDR1 is SGHVS and CDR2 is FQNEAQ in the germline V gene. Trimming pared 2 bases from V and 5 bases from J, leaving 7 bases between. The CDR3 DNA sequence: TGTGCCAGCAGCTTAAGCGCCCACGAGCAGTACTTC. Its protein product is CASSLSAHEQYF.

This clonotype occurred many times. V gene TRBV7-9 combines with J gene TRBJ2-7; D is unresolved. The CDR3 extends over 13 amino acids. Trimming pared 2 bases from V and 2 bases from J, leaving 7 bases between. Germline V lookup: CDR1 SEHNR, CDR2 FQNEAQ (reference sequence). Written as DNA, the CDR3 is TGTGCCAGCAGCTTAAGCAATCCCTACGAGCAGTACTTC. It is translated as CASSLSNPYEQYF.

This clonotype turned up a few times. The chain is built from TRBV6-2 or TRBV6-3 and TRBJ1-5, with D maybe TRBD1 (6 bases). V shed 6 bases and J shed 11 bases, with 20 bases lying between them. Germline-derived CDR1 and CDR2 are MNHEY and SVGEGT. The CDR3 consists of 14 residues. The CDR3 coding sequence is TGTGCCAGCAGCACGACAGGCGTTGGGATGGCCCAGCATTTT. This sequence encodes CASSTTGVGMAQHF.

This clonotype was seen a handful of times. The chain carries TRBV7-2 and TRBJ1-5, with a weak D call TRBD1 (6 bases). CDR3 length equals 15 residues. Trimming removed 3 bases at V and 0 bases at J, with 9 bases between. Germline CDR1 is SGHTA and CDR2 is FQGNSA. The CDR3 loop reads CASSLTGHSNQPQHF. DNA for the CDR3: TGTGCCAGCAGCTTGACGGGACATAGCAATCAGCCCCAGCATTTT.

This clonotype was seen at least ten times. This CDR3 reads CASSLARQREKLFF. In DNA form, the CDR3 reads TGTGCCAGCAGTTTAGCCCGACAGCGGGAAAAACTGTTTTTT. The chain links TRBV12-3 or TRBV12-4 to TRBJ1-4, with D maybe TRBD1 (5 bases). V lost 0 bases and J lost 8, with 10 bases in between. The CDR3 runs to 14 residues.

The rearrangement links TRBV7-2 to TRBJ2-3; 10 nucleotides match TRBD2. The length of the CDR3 is 19 residues. V was clipped by 2 bases and J by 5 bases; unmatched bases: 16. The germline V gene encodes CDR1 SGHTA and CDR2 FQGNSA. The CDR3: CASSLFYPERGGLLDTQYF. In DNA form, the CDR3 reads TGTGCCAGCAGCTTATTCTACCCTGAGCGGGGGGGCCTATTAGATACGCAGTATTTT. Based on the CDR3 plus reference TRBV7-2 and TRBJ2-3, the full variable domain is GAGVSQSPSNKVTEKGKDVELRCDPISGHTALYWYRQSLGQGLEFLIYFQGNSAPDKSGLPSDRFSAERTGGSVSTLTIQRTQQEDSAVYLCASSLFYPERGGLLDTQYFGPGTRLTVL.

This clonotype was observed a few times. The rearrangement uses TRBV28 and TRBJ1-5, with D perhaps matching TRBD1 (5 bases). V shed 6 bases and J shed 6 bases, with 9 bases lying between them. The CDR3 length is 12 residues. The V gene's germline CDR1 is MDHEN and CDR2 SYDVKM. The CDR3, as DNA: TGTGCCAGCAGCGCAGGGTCTCAGCCCCAGCATTTT. Protein: CASSAGSQPQHF.

The chain couples TRBV7-2 to TRBJ2-5, with 12 bases matching TRBD2. This CDR3 spans 16 amino acids. Losses at the gene ends were 2 bases for V and 4 bases for J; bases not matched to a gene: 5. Germline V gene sequence: CDR1 SGHTA, CDR2 FQGNSA. As DNA, the CDR3 is TGTGCCAGCAGCTTACCACTAGCGGGGGGACTAGAGACCCAGTACTTC. It encodes CASSLPLAGGLETQYF.

Many counts were recorded for this clonotype. The rearrangement uses TRBV10-2 and TRBJ2-7; D tentatively reads TRBD1 or TRBD2 (5 bases each). This CDR3 is 12 amino acids long. Germline CDR1 reads WSHSY; CDR2 reads SAAADI. Trimming took 6 bases from V and 4 from J, leaving 10 bases between them. CDR3 sequence reads: CASRMGEYEQYF. The CDR3, as DNA: TGCGCCAGCAGAATGGGGGAATACGAGCAGTACTTC.

This clonotype was seen more than once but under ten times. This chain links TRBV4-3 with TRBJ2-5; 8 nucleotides align to TRBD2. From germline, CDR1 is LGHNA and CDR2 YSLEER. V shed 0 bases, J shed 6 bases, and the junction held 6 bases outside the gene matches. CDR3 length: 15 amino acids. For the CDR3, the DNA is TGCGCCAGCAGCCAAGATTTCGGGGGGGCAAAGACCCAGTACTTC. Amino acid sequence: CASSQDFGGAKTQYF.

The table lists this clonotype with a few counts. The chain couples TRBV9 to TRBJ2-2; 11 bases align to TRBD2. This CDR3 comprises 16 residues. The germline V gene has CDR1 SGDLS and CDR2 YYNGEE. V trimming: 4 bases; J trimming: 8 bases; junction bases outside the gene matches: 10. The CDR3 region has the DNA TGTGCCAGCAGCCCCACCGGACTAGCGGGTTTAGGGGAGCTGTTTTTT. Translation: CASSPTGLAGLGELFF.

This clonotype turned up a few times. This rearrangement joins TRBV20-1 to TRBJ2-2, with D unresolved. This CDR3 has 14 residues. Germline CDR1 is DFQATT and CDR2 is SNEGSKA (reference sequence). Trimming removed 3 bases at V and 5 bases at J, with 13 bases between. This chain's CDR3 is CSASPAPGTGELFF. Here the CDR3 DNA reads TGCAGTGCTAGTCCCGCCCCTGGGACCGGGGAGCTGTTTTTT.

The V gene is TRBV2, the J gene TRBJ1-5; maybe TRBD1 (5 bases). The germline CDR1 and CDR2 sequences are SNHLY and FYNNEI. The CDR3 covers 13 residues. Trimming took 3 bases from V and 5 from J, leaving 8 bases between them. For the CDR3, the DNA is TGTGCCAGCAGTGAGGGGCCCGATCAGCCCCAGCATTTT. Encoded protein: CASSEGPDQPQHF.

This clonotype has only a few counts. This chain joins TRBV7-6 and TRBJ2-3; 7 nucleotides match TRBD1. V lost 4 bases, J lost 5 bases, and 6 bases stayed unmatched. Germline CDR1 SGHVS, CDR2 FNYEAQ. CDR3 length equals 14 residues. CDR3 DNA: TGTGCCAGCAGCTCCAGACAGGGTAGAGATACGCAGTATTTT. The encoded protein is CASSSRQGRDTQYF.

In this sample, this clonotype turned up a few times. The chain links TRBV5-1 to TRBJ2-1, with 10 bases matching TRBD2. J gave up 5 bases and V 1 base, and 3 bases lay outside the gene matches. CDR3 size: 15 residues. The germline gives CDR1 SGHRS, CDR2 YFSETQ. CDR3 in DNA: TGCGCCAGCAGCTTGTATCTAGCGGGGGACAATGAGCAGTTCTTC. This codes for CASSLYLAGDNEQFF.

This clonotype was seen ten or more times. CDR3 loop: CASSLVGGGQETQYF. CDR3 sequence (DNA): TGTGCCAGCAGCTTGGTCGGGGGGGGCCAAGAGACCCAGTACTTC. V and J are TRBV5-4 and TRBJ2-5; 8 nucleotides line up with TRBD2. The V segment lost 0 bases and the J segment 1 base; nucleotides outside the gene matches: 2. Germline V lookup: CDR1 SGHNT, CDR2 YYREEE (reference sequence). The CDR3 has 15 residues.

The rearrangement uses TRBV20-1 and TRBJ2-5; D is unclear. This CDR3 has 14 residues. Trimming stripped 0 bases from V and 5 bases from J, with 13 bases between. Looked up from germline, CDR1 is DFQATT and CDR2 is SNEGSKA (reference sequence). CDR3 in amino acids: CSARDRVVEETQYF. In nucleotides, the CDR3 is TGCAGTGCTAGAGATCGGGTGGTTGAGGAGACCCAGTACTTC.

V and J are TRBV5-4 and TRBJ2-1; 13 bases are a match to TRBD2. Trimming at V came to 4 bases and at J to 14 bases, leaving 12 bases not matched to a gene. Looked up from germline, CDR1 is SGHNT and CDR2 is YYREEE (reference sequence). This CDR3 comprises 15 residues. CDR3 DNA: TGTGCCAGCAGCCTCACGGGACTAGCGGGGAGCGGGGAGTTCTTC. Protein: CASSLTGLAGSGEFF.